These 11 T cell receptor beta chains share one sample of origin, sequenced in a study of cytomegalovirus exposure and HLA in healthy donors. The PCR had 60 Vbeta and 13 Jbeta primers. Some clones are missing from TCRdb's copy, which holds only in-frame ones; the method was immunoSEQ multiplex PCR. Seen here are hundreds of thousands of clones, 60% to 80% observed once, and the top ten hold about 2%. What was sequenced was PBMCs. The source of these receptors is a male donor in good health and CMV-seronegative.

This chain links TRBV7-6 with TRBJ2-5; no clear D. Germline assignment: CDR1 SGHVS and CDR2 FNYEAQ. V was trimmed by 5 bases and J by 5 bases, leaving 9 bases between them. CDR3 length equals 12 residues. CDR3 loop: CASSADWETQYF. For the CDR3, the DNA is TGTGCCAGCAGCGCAGACTGGGAGACCCAGTACTTC.

This clone occurred once. The CDR3 nucleotides read TGCAGCGCCAGGACAGGGGAAGAGACCCAGTACTTC. This codes for CSARTGEETQYF. The chain couples TRBV29-1 to TRBJ2-5; TRBD1 matches 9 bases. V was clipped by 7 bases and J by 3 bases; unmatched bases: 3. The CDR3 has 12 amino acids. CDR1 is SQVTM, CDR2 ANQGSEA, per germline.

This clone was seen only once. The junction shows a germline mismatch at one end, possibly a read error. This chain links TRBV7-7 with TRBJ2-1; 11 nucleotides agree with TRBD2. The germline CDR1 and CDR2 sequences are SSHAT and FNYEAQ (reference sequence). The CDR3 has 15 amino acids. The CDR3 protein is CASSPGLAGYNEQFF. In nucleotides, the CDR3 is TGTGCTAGCAGCCCCGGACTAGCGGGCTACAATGAGCAGTTCTTC.

The V and J genes are TRBV10-3 and TRBJ2-1; TRBD2 aligns across 7 bases. The CDR3 length is 14 residues. Trimming at V came to 7 bases and at J to 9 bases, leaving 12 bases not matched to a gene. The germline gives CDR1 ENHRY, CDR2 SYGVKD. CDR3 sequence (DNA): TGTGCCATCACAGGCGGGACTACTGGTTTTGAGCAGTTCTTC. Its translation: CAITGGTTGFEQFF.

This chain connects TRBV10-3 to TRBJ1-2; D is ambiguous. CDR3 size: 13 residues. Germline CDR1 reads ENHRY; CDR2 reads SYGVKD. Trimming removed 3 bases from V and 8 bases from J, with 13 bases in between. CDR3 nucleotides: TGTGCCATCAGTGACCGGATTGGAGACGGCTACACCTTC. Protein product: CAISDRIGDGYTF.

The V call is TRBV7-8, the J call TRBJ2-5, with D possibly TRBD1 on 7 matching bases. V lost 5 bases and J lost 5, with 18 bases in between. The CDR3 runs 15 residues. Looked up from germline, CDR1 is SGHVS and CDR2 is FQNEAQ. The CDR3 loop is CASSPQTGTPETQYF. The CDR3 DNA is TGTGCCAGCAGCCCCCAGACAGGGACTCCTGAGACCCAGTACTTC.

This clone appeared a few times. The chain carries TRBV2 and TRBJ1-2; tentatively, D is TRBD1 (5 bases). Per germline, CDR1 SNHLY and CDR2 FYNNEI. V was clipped by 6 bases and J by 8 bases, with 16 bases between them. The CDR3 spans 13 residues. The CDR3 loop is CASRDNKGYGYTF. For the CDR3, the DNA is TGTGCCAGCAGAGACAACAAGGGGTACGGCTACACCTTC.

V usage is TRBV6-4 and J usage is TRBJ2-6, with TRBD2 as a possible D gene (6 bases). Germline V gene data show CDR1 as MRHNA and CDR2 as SNTAGT. This CDR3 region has 14 residues. Between the trimmed V and J ends, which lost 4 bases and 2 bases, there was a span of 6 bases. CDR3 loop: CASSAGAGANVLTF. CDR3 bases: TGTGCCAGCAGTGCGGGGGCTGGGGCCAACGTCCTGACTTTC.

V is TRBV10-2 and J is TRBJ1-1; D call uncertain. V dropped 4 bases and J dropped 7 bases, with 16 bases sitting between them. CDR1 and CDR2 (germline): WSHSY, SAAADI. The CDR3 consists of 14 residues. CDR3 in amino acids: CASSVPGPAYEAFF. The DNA of the CDR3 is TGCGCCAGCAGTGTACCAGGCCCCGCCTATGAAGCTTTCTTT.

The chain joins TRBV4-3 to TRBJ1-1; D is perhaps TRBD1 (5 bases). The V end lost 0 bases, the J end lost 5 bases, and 13 bases lay between the germline ends. In germline, CDR1 is LGHNA, CDR2 YSLEER. The CDR3 has 15 amino acids. In DNA, the CDR3 is TGCGCCAGCAGCCAAGACCGGAATCAGGGAACTGAAGCTTTCTTT. It is translated as CASSQDRNQGTEAFF.

This chain uses TRBV27 with TRBJ2-1, with D perhaps matching TRBD2 (6 bases). The CDR3 spans 11 residues. CDR1 MNHEY and CDR2 SMNVEV come from the germline V gene (reference sequence). Trimming pared 6 bases from V and 9 bases from J, leaving 9 bases between. The CDR3: CASSRGSEQFF. The CDR3 DNA follows: TGTGCCAGCAGCCGGGGGAGTGAGCAGTTCTTC.